Sample share makes the clone carrying this TCR beta chain medium-sized (0.01 to 0.1%). The CDR3 spans 15 residues. Per the germline V gene, CDR1 is MNHEY and CDR2 is SVGEGT. Unmatched junction bases numbered 6, after V lost 6 bases and J lost 0 bases. Approximately 500 ng RNA was reverse transcribed with alpha and beta constant-region primers. Using multiplexing indices, alpha and beta chain libraries were generated apart by chain-specific third strand synthesis. A single record per CDR3 protein comes from TCRdb applying MiXCR to the 5' RACE reads. The repertoire holds 8,000 to 11,000 distinct CDR3 sequences, with roughly 8% as singletons. The data derive from a study of HIV-infected patients and healthy controls. No cell fractionation was done, so the repertoire covers all unsorted peripheral blood T cells.

The V gene is TRBV6-2 or TRBV6-3, the J gene TRBJ2-5, with 8 bases lining up with TRBD1. The receptor was derived from an adult in good health. Sequencing was carried out using blood. CDR3 region: CASSSDREHQETQYF. The CDR3, as DNA: TGTGCCAGCAGCTCGGACAGGGAACACCAAGAGACCCAGTACTTC.